The present TCR beta chain was sequenced within a study of post-analysis software for immune sequencing data. Study-wide context: The disease courses covered relapsing-remitting, secondary progressive and progressive-relapsing multiple sclerosis. Findings of the study overall: Multiple sclerosis patients had significantly lower normalized Chao1 diversity than controls. Samples from one preparation batch, clustered by F measure, grouped strongly together. With TRBV5-6, TRBV5-1 and TRBV20-1 included, about five TRBV segments were more frequent in patients than in controls.

Presence of unique molecular identifiers characterized the TCR beta cDNA libraries. Out of roughly 0.85 to 11 million T cells, a few hundred thousand cDNA molecules were generated. MiXCR, run by TCRdb on the PCR reads, gives a single entry per CDR3 protein. Of 600,000 to 700,000 distinct CDR3 sequences in the sample, approximately 59% were seen once. A remark on this clonotype: Its matching antigen is unknown.

Trimming removed 7 bases from V and 4 bases from J; junction bases left unmatched: 12. The CDR3 has 14 amino acids. In germline, CDR1 is DFQATT, CDR2 SNEGSKA (reference sequence). The V gene is TRBV20-1, the J gene TRBJ2-7, with TRBD1 matching over 8 bases. The clonotype originates from a girl between 2 and 10 years old with multiple sclerosis. The sequencing input was blood. CDR3 DNA: TGCAGTGTTCCCAGAGGACAGGGTACTTACGAGCAGTACTTC. Translating it yields CSVPRGQGTYEQYF.